The 25 T cell receptor beta chains listed next were all sequenced from one sample in a study of human T cells and chemical hapten exposure. The time point was: patch test 1, 2 weeks after DPC sensitization. Treatment in this sample: therapeutic diphenylcyclopropenone sensitization with weekly scalp DPC. TCRdb ran MiXCR on the RACE reads and lists one entry per CDR3 protein. The data show tens of thousands of distinct CDR3 sequences, about 10% seen once. The sequenced sample was whole blood, obtained in connection with sensitization to the hapten diphenylcyclopropenone (DPC). All receptors come from a woman aged 50 to 60 with alopecia areata. Some clones in this sample may be carry-over from other donors' samples.

This clonotype came up once. This chain connects TRBV6-5 to TRBJ2-5; D might be TRBD2 (5 bases). The CDR3 sequence is 17 residues long. Between the trimmed V and J ends, which lost 6 bases and 5 bases, there was a span of 25 bases. Germline V gene data show CDR1 as MNHEY and CDR2 as SVGAGI. CDR3 sequence reads: CASRDRYTGLPAETQYF. The CDR3, as DNA: TGTGCCAGCAGGGATCGTTACACCGGACTGCCCGCTGAGACCCAGTACTTC.

This clonotype was found many times. The J gene is TRBJ1-1, the V gene TRBV20-1, with D tentatively TRBD1 (5 bases). CDR3 size: 14 residues. The germline V gene has CDR1 DFQATT and CDR2 SNEGSKA (reference sequence). Trimming cost V 0 bases and J 5 bases, with 13 bases left between them. CDR3 residues: CSARDSGVNTEAFF. The DNA for the CDR3 is TGCAGTGCTAGAGATTCGGGGGTAAATACTGAAGCTTTCTTT.

The gene calls are TRBV18 and TRBJ1-1; D remains unclear. The germline V and J ends were trimmed by 4 bases and 4 bases, with 10 bases remaining between them. This CDR3 spans 13 amino acids. Per the germline V gene, CDR1 is KGHSH and CDR2 is LQKENI. The CDR3: CASSLVQSTEAFF. In DNA, the CDR3 is TGTGCCAGCTCACTAGTACAGAGCACTGAAGCTTTCTTT. The full variable domain, completed using reference TRBV18 and TRBJ1-1, is NAGVMQNPRHLVRRRGQEARLRCSPMKGHSHVYWYRQLPEEGLKFMVYLQKENIIDESGMPKERFSAEFPKEGPSILRIQQVVRGDSAAYFCASSLVQSTEAFFGQGTRLTVV.

This CDR3 is CASSTILAGGRNEQFF. CDR3 DNA sequence: TGTGCCAGCAGTACCATATTAGCGGGAGGGCGGAATGAGCAGTTCTTC. The gene calls are TRBV28 and TRBJ2-1; TRBD2 matches 11 bases. V trimming: 5 bases; J trimming: 7 bases; junction bases outside the gene matches: 10. Germline CDR1 is MDHEN and CDR2 is SYDVKM. The CDR3 totals 16 residues.

This clonotype was counted between two and nine times. A read error may account for a junction end that differs from germline. The CDR3 loop is CASTLGSGRNTEAFF. The DNA for the CDR3 is TGCGCCAGCACCTTGGGTTCAGGGAGGAACACTGAAGCTTTCTTT. V is TRBV5-1 and J is TRBJ1-1; perhaps TRBD1 as D (5 bases). Germline CDR1 SGHRS, CDR2 YFSETQ. This CDR3 comprises 15 residues.

This clonotype was detected a few times. The V and J genes are TRBV5-1 and TRBJ1-3; D is undetermined. CDR3 size: 15 residues. CDR1 and CDR2 (germline): SGHRS, YFSETQ. V lost 0 bases to trimming and J lost 0 bases, with 7 bases between them. This CDR3 reads CASSLGATSGNTIYF. The CDR3 region has the DNA TGCGCCAGCAGCTTGGGCGCTACCTCTGGAAACACCATATATTTT.

This clonotype has a count of ten or more. V and J are TRBV6-2 or TRBV6-3 and TRBJ2-1, with D perhaps matching TRBD2 (7 bases). Trimming shortened V by 0 bases and J by 8 bases, and 23 bases separated the two germline ends. The CDR3 has 18 residues. Germline lookup yields CDR1 MNHEY and CDR2 SVGEGT. CDR3 in amino acids: CASSYSIRTGGSVDEQFF. The DNA for the CDR3 is TGTGCCAGCAGTTACTCGATCCGAACGGGGGGCTCGGTGGATGAGCAGTTCTTC.

The rearrangement uses TRBV9 and TRBJ2-7; no clear D gene. This CDR3 comprises 15 residues. Trimming shortened V by 0 bases and J by 1 base, and 11 bases separated the two germline ends. CDR1 and CDR2 (germline): SGDLS, YYNGEE. The CDR3 nucleotides read TGTGCCAGCAGCGTAGATGTGATTACTTCCTACGAGCAGTACTTC. Protein product: CASSVDVITSYEQYF.

In its sample, this clonotype was seen once. The V gene is TRBV6-4, the J gene TRBJ2-3; D possibly corresponds to TRBD2 (6 bases). CDR3 length equals 16 residues. Germline lookup yields CDR1 MRHNA and CDR2 SNTAGT. The ends were cut back, 11 bases at V and 1 base at J, with 22 bases in the middle. Here the CDR3 reads CAAAGGGAPCTDTQYF. The CDR3 DNA is TGTGCCGCGGCCGGTGGCGGGGCACCCTGCACAGATACGCAGTATTTT.

The J gene is TRBJ2-1, the V gene TRBV7-3, with D perhaps matching TRBD1 or TRBD2 (5 bases each). Deletions cut 2 bases from V and 7 bases from J, with 15 bases between. The germline V gene has CDR1 SGHTA and CDR2 FQGTGA. The CDR3 is 15 residues long. This CDR3 reads CASSLSRDGVNEQFF. The CDR3 DNA follows: TGTGCCAGCAGCTTATCCCGGGACGGGGTGAATGAGCAGTTCTTC. The entire variable domain, with the rest obtained from reference TRBV7-3 and TRBJ2-1, is as follows: GAGVSQTPSNKVTEKGKYVELRCDPISGHTALYWYRQSLGQGPEFLIYFQGTGAADDSGLPNDRFFAVRPEGSVSTLKIQRTERGDSAVYLCASSLSRDGVNEQFFGPGTRLTVL.

This clonotype appeared a few times. This chain connects TRBV20-1 to TRBJ1-2; D uncertain. Trimming left V 4 bases short and J 4 bases short, with 10 bases between. Per the germline V gene, CDR1 is DFQATT and CDR2 is SNEGSKA (reference sequence). The CDR3 runs 12 residues. CDR3 sequence: CSAKTAGYGYTF. CDR3 nucleotide sequence: TGCAGTGCTAAGACCGCGGGCTATGGCTACACCTTC.

This clonotype was counted ten times or more. The chain employs TRBV27 and TRBJ2-5; no clear D gene. The CDR3 has 14 amino acids. V was shortened by 9 bases and J by 1 base, with 15 bases between the two germline ends. Per the germline V gene, CDR1 is MNHEY and CDR2 is SMNVEV (reference sequence). CDR3 coding DNA: TGTGCCAGGACTTCTGGAACACCCCAAGAGACCCAGTACTTC. Translated: CARTSGTPQETQYF.

This clonotype was counted at least ten times. The chain employs TRBV20-1 and TRBJ2-7; no clear D gene. Germline CDR1 reads DFQATT; CDR2 reads SNEGSKA (reference sequence). There are 15 residues in the CDR3. Trimming took off 0 bases at V and 0 bases at J, with 12 bases between the two ends. The CDR3: CSARDRVFSSYEQYF. CDR3 nucleotides: TGCAGTGCTAGAGATAGGGTCTTTTCCTCCTACGAGCAGTACTTC.

This clonotype has only a few counts. V is TRBV5-1 and J is TRBJ2-2; possibly TRBD2 for D (6 bases). Trimming removed 1 base from V and 6 bases from J, with 7 bases in between. Per the germline V gene, CDR1 is SGHRS and CDR2 is YFSETQ. The CDR3 is made up of 13 amino acids. DNA of the CDR3: TGCGCCAGCAGCTTGTGGGACTCCGGGGAGCTGTTTTTT. It specifies CASSLWDSGELFF.

In this sample, this clonotype turned up many times. The chain has TRBV20-1 and TRBJ2-7; 7 positions match TRBD1. V gave up 0 bases and J gave up 0 bases; unmatched junction bases: 5. CDR1 and CDR2 (germline): DFQATT, SNEGSKA (reference sequence). The CDR3 covers 15 residues. This CDR3 reads CSARDQRQGSYEQYF. The CDR3 bases are TGCAGTGCTAGAGATCAGAGACAGGGCTCCTACGAGCAGTACTTC.

The sample holds many counts of this clonotype. The rearrangement links TRBV27 to TRBJ1-5; a weak D match, TRBD1 (6 bases). Germline lookup yields CDR1 MNHEY and CDR2 SMNVEV (reference sequence). The V end was cut by 6 bases, the J end by 3 bases, with 15 bases between. The length of the CDR3 is 15 residues. This chain's CDR3 is CASSLNGQINQPQHF. The CDR3 nucleotides are TGTGCCAGCAGCTTGAACGGACAGATCAATCAGCCCCAGCATTTT.

This clonotype was seen only a few times. The V gene is TRBV10-3, the J gene TRBJ2-3; D is undetermined. The CDR3 extends over 15 amino acids. Per germline, CDR1 ENHRY and CDR2 SYGVKD. V was cut by 6 bases and J by 1 base, with 14 bases left in between. The CDR3 region has the DNA TGTGCCATCAGCCGACTCCCGGGTCGCACAGATACGCAGTATTTT. This translates into CAISRLPGRTDTQYF.

The CDR3 spells CASSLGQGTLSLHF. In nucleotides, the CDR3 is TGTGCCAGCAGCTTGGGACAGGGAACCTTGTCCCTCCACTTT. This chain connects TRBV7-2 to TRBJ1-6; 9 bases are shared with TRBD1. V dropped 3 bases and J dropped 14; count of bases not matched to a gene: 8. CDR1 is SGHTA and CDR2 is FQGNSA in the germline V gene. The CDR3 sequence is 14 residues long.

There are many counts of this clonotype. The chain is built from TRBV28 and TRBJ2-7, with TRBD1 identical over 10 bases. Per the germline V gene, CDR1 is MDHEN and CDR2 is SYDVKM. V lost 6 bases and J lost 6; bases outside the gene matches: 8. The CDR3 covers 14 residues. For the CDR3, the DNA is TGTGCCAGCAGGCCTGGACAGGGGGGCGCCGAGCAGTACTTC. Protein: CASRPGQGGAEQYF.

The V gene is TRBV7-8, the J gene TRBJ1-2, with D unresolved. The CDR3 covers 13 residues. Germline CDR1 and CDR2: SGHVS and FQNEAQ. The V and J ends lost 3 bases and 4 bases respectively, with 9 bases between them. The CDR3 nucleotides are TGTGCCAGCAGCTTTAGACCCCTCTATGGCTACACCTTC. Translated, it gives CASSFRPLYGYTF.

The rearrangement links TRBV13 to TRBJ2-1, with 13 bases aligning to TRBD2. CDR1 is PRHDT, CDR2 FYEKMQ, per germline (reference sequence). This CDR3 region has 15 residues. Trimming at V came to 5 bases and at J to 6 bases, leaving 4 bases not matched to a gene. CDR3 amino acids: CASSQGLAGINEQFF. In DNA, the CDR3 is TGTGCCAGCAGCCAGGGACTAGCGGGGATCAATGAGCAGTTCTTC.

In its sample, this clonotype was seen many times. The chain combines TRBV9 with TRBJ1-1; D gene ambiguous. CDR3 length: 14 residues. Germline values: CDR1 SGDLS, CDR2 YYNGEE. Trimming left V 0 bases short and J 2 bases short, with 8 bases between. CDR3 in amino acids: CASSVVPANTEAFF. The CDR3 nucleotides read TGTGCCAGCAGCGTAGTTCCAGCTAACACTGAAGCTTTCTTT. Using reference TRBV9 and TRBJ1-1 for the parts outside the CDR3, the full variable domain is DSGVTQTPKHLITATGQRVTLRCSPRSGDLSVYWYQQSLDQGLQFLIQYYNGEERAKGNILERFSAQQFPDLHSELNLSSLELGDSALYFCASSVVPANTEAFFGQGTRLTVV.

This chain uses TRBV30 with TRBJ2-1; no reliable D call. Trimming stripped 4 bases from V and 4 bases from J, with 11 bases between. The CDR3 is 13 residues long. The germline gives CDR1 GTSNPN, CDR2 SVGIG (reference sequence). As DNA, the CDR3 is TGTGCCTGGATGACCCGCGGATACAATGAGCAGTTCTTC. Its translation: CAWMTRGYNEQFF.

This clonotype occurred a few times. The J gene is TRBJ2-3, the V gene TRBV7-9; D may be TRBD2 (5 bases). Germline CDR1 reads SEHNR; CDR2 reads FQNEAQ (reference sequence). The CDR3 is 15 amino acids. Trimming cost V 0 bases and J 3 bases, with 10 bases left between them. The chain's CDR3 is CASSLAGSRTDTQYF. CDR3 DNA sequence: TGTGCCAGCAGCTTAGCGGGGAGCCGGACAGATACGCAGTATTTT.

Comment on this clonotype: Germline is not matched at one junction end, which may reflect a read error. This chain uses TRBV28 with TRBJ2-7; the D is unclear. CDR1 is MDHEN, CDR2 SYDVKM, per germline. This CDR3 region has 15 residues. The CDR3: CASSLVGFWSYERYF. DNA for the CDR3: TGTGCCAGCAGTTTGGTGGGTTTTTGGTCATACGAGCGGTACTTC. Combining the CDR3 with reference TRBV28 and TRBJ2-7 gives the whole variable domain DVKVTQSSRYLVKRTGEKVFLECVQDMDHENMFWYRQDPGLGLRLIYFSYDVKMKEKGDIPEGYSVSREKKERFSLILESASTNQTSMYLCASSLVGFWSYERYFGPGTRLTVT.